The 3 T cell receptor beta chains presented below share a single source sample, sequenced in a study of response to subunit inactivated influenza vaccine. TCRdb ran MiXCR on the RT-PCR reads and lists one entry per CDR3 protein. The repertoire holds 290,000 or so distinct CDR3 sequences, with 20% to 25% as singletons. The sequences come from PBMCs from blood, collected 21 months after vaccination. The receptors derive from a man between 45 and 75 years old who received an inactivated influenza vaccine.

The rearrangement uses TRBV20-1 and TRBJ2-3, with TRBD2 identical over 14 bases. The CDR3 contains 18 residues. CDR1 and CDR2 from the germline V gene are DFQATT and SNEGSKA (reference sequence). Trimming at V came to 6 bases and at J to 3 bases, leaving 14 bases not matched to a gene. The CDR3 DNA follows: TGCAGTGCAAGGACTAGCGGGGGGCCTATCCAACTTACAGATACGCAGTATTTT. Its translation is CSARTSGGPIQLTDTQYF.

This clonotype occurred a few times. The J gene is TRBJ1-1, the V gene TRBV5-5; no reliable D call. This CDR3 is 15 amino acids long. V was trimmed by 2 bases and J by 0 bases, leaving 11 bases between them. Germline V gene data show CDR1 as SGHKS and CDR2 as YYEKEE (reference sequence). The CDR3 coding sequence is TGTGCCAGCAGCTTCCTCCCGGTTATGAACACTGAAGCTTTCTTT. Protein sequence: CASSFLPVMNTEAFF.

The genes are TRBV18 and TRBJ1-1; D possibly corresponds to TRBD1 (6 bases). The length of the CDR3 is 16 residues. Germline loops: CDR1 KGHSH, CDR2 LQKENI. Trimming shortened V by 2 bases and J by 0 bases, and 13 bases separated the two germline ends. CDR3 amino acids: CASSPNQGRLNTEAFF. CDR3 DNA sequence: TGTGCCAGCTCACCAAACCAGGGGAGACTGAACACTGAAGCTTTCTTT.